These 19 T cell receptor beta chains were all obtained from the same sample, sequenced in a study of cytomegalovirus exposure and HLA in healthy donors. 13 Jbeta primers and 60 Vbeta primers were used for the PCR. Repertoires were generated with immunoSEQ multiplex PCR, while TCRdb's copy carries only in-frame clones and drops some. In the table there are around 200,000 clones, approximately 86% of which are singletons. The sample consisted of PBMCs. Every receptor here comes from a woman younger than 45 in good health and CMV-seronegative.

The V and J genes are TRBV5-5 and TRBJ2-7; TRBD1 matches 8 bases. J lost 0 bases, V lost 4 bases, and 3 bases had no gene match. The length of the CDR3 is 14 residues. Germline assignment: CDR1 SGHKS and CDR2 YYEKEE (reference sequence). The CDR3 sequence: CASSRTGGSYEQYF. CDR3 DNA: TGTGCCAGCAGCCGAACAGGGGGCTCCTACGAGCAGTACTTC.

The CDR3 protein is CASSTSGNEQFF. For the CDR3, the DNA is TGTGCCAGTAGTACCAGCGGCAATGAGCAGTTCTTC. The chain combines TRBV19 with TRBJ2-1, with a weak D call TRBD2 (5 bases). Germline CDR1 and CDR2: LNHDA and SQIVND (reference sequence). V shed 4 bases and J shed 6 bases, with 7 bases lying between them. There are 12 residues in the CDR3.

This chain connects TRBV2 to TRBJ1-1; D remains ambiguous. The V end lost 5 bases, the J end lost 0 bases, and 7 bases lay between the germline ends. The germline V gene has CDR1 SNHLY and CDR2 FYNNEI. The CDR3 sequence is 13 residues long. The CDR3 DNA follows: TGTGCCAGCAGTCCACAGCTGAACACTGAAGCTTTCTTT. Its protein product is CASSPQLNTEAFF.

This sequence joins TRBV6-5 and TRBJ2-7, with D tentatively TRBD2 (6 bases). Germline assignment: CDR1 MNHEY and CDR2 SVGAGI. This CDR3 has 15 amino acids. V shed 2 bases and J shed 6 bases, with 17 bases lying between them. DNA of the CDR3: TGTGCCAGCAGTTACCGGAGGGCCTCACTCGGCGAGCAGTACTTC. The encoded protein is CASSYRRASLGEQYF.

This clone was recorded a few times. The chain couples TRBV7-2 to TRBJ1-5; no definite D call. Trimming pared 5 bases from V and 3 bases from J, leaving 5 bases between. This CDR3 has 12 residues. Germline CDR1 SGHTA, CDR2 FQGNSA. In DNA, the CDR3 is TGTGCCAGCAGCCGCTACAATCAGCCCCAGCATTTT. Translation gives CASSRYNQPQHF.

The V gene is TRBV6-1, the J gene TRBJ2-1; D is ambiguous. Germline V CDR1 and CDR2: MNHNS, SASEGT. This CDR3 region has 14 residues. V was trimmed by 5 bases and J by 6 bases, leaving 14 bases between them. The CDR3 DNA reads TGTGCCAGCAGTCCAAAGCCCTACGTCAATGAGCAGTTCTTC. It specifies CASSPKPYVNEQFF.

The chain joins TRBV28 to TRBJ1-2; D remains ambiguous. The germline V gene has CDR1 MDHEN and CDR2 SYDVKM. The CDR3 has 14 amino acids. Trimming removed 1 base at V and 4 bases at J, with 10 bases between. The CDR3 coding sequence is TGTGCCAGCAGTTTATCTGGGGAGGGCTATGGCTACACCTTC. Protein product: CASSLSGEGYGYTF.

This chain joins TRBV6-1 and TRBJ2-2, with D possibly matching TRBD2 (5 bases). Germline lookup yields CDR1 MNHNS and CDR2 SASEGT. Between the trimmed V and J ends, which lost 2 bases and 5 bases, there was a span of 12 bases. This CDR3 comprises 15 residues. The CDR3 region is CASSEMNWETGELFF. The CDR3 DNA follows: TGTGCCAGCAGTGAAATGAATTGGGAGACCGGGGAGCTGTTTTTT.

The chain couples TRBV7-9 to TRBJ1-2, with 8 bases identical to TRBD1. The trim removed 0 bases at V and 8 bases at J, leaving 5 bases unmatched. Germline V gene sequence: CDR1 SEHNR, CDR2 FQNEAQ (reference sequence). This CDR3 spans 14 amino acids. The CDR3 DNA reads as TGTGCCAGCAGCTTAGCTGGGACAGGCCAAGGCTACACCTTC. Translated: CASSLAGTGQGYTF.

The gene calls are TRBV14 and TRBJ2-2, with D perhaps TRBD2 (5 bases). The germline CDR1 and CDR2 sequences are SGHDN and FVKESK. Trimming removed 4 bases from V and 0 bases from J, with 15 bases in between. CDR3 length equals 17 residues. The CDR3 region has the DNA TGTGCCAGCAGCCGGAATTTGGAGGCCCCGAACACCGGGGAGCTGTTTTTT. This gives the protein CASSRNLEAPNTGELFF.

The chain has TRBV30 and TRBJ2-3, with D possibly being TRBD1 (5 bases). The V end was cut by 6 bases, the J end by 0 bases, with 7 bases between. The CDR3 is 12 residues long. Germline-derived CDR1 and CDR2 are GTSNPN and SVGIG (reference sequence). This CDR3 reads CACTGSTDTQYF. The CDR3 DNA is TGTGCCTGCACAGGTAGCACAGATACGCAGTATTTT.

A few counts support this clone. The genes are TRBV2 and TRBJ2-5; 9 positions match TRBD1. Germline values: CDR1 SNHLY, CDR2 FYNNEI. This CDR3 spans 14 amino acids. The ends lost 10 bases at V and 3 bases at J; junction bases unmatched: 9. CDR3 sequence (DNA): TGTGCCACCTCTTTCCGGGACAGGGAAGAGACCCAGTACTTC. It codes for CATSFRDREETQYF.

V and J are TRBV11-2 and TRBJ2-3; TRBD2 might be the D (5 bases). V was shortened by 1 base and J by 4 bases, with 9 bases between the two germline ends. CDR3 length equals 14 residues. Germline V lookup: CDR1 SGHAT, CDR2 FQNNGV. CDR3 coding DNA: TGTGCCAGCAGCTTAGGGCGGGCTTCAGATACGCAGTATTTT. Its protein product is CASSLGRASDTQYF. Full variable domain (outside the CDR3, taken from reference TRBV11-2 and TRBJ2-3): EAGVAQSPRYKIIEKRQSVAFWCNPISGHATLYWYQQILGQGPKLLIQFQNNGVVDDSQLPKDRFSAERLKGVDSTLKIQPAKLEDSAVYLCASSLGRASDTQYFGPGTRLTVL.

This chain links TRBV27 with TRBJ2-1; 9 positions agree with TRBD1. This CDR3 spans 17 amino acids. Losses at the gene ends were 0 bases for V and 0 bases for J; bases not matched to a gene: 3. The V gene's germline CDR1 is MNHEY and CDR2 SMNVEV (reference sequence). Written as DNA, the CDR3 is TGTGCCAGCAGTTTATCAGCGGGACAGGGCTCCTACAATGAGCAGTTCTTC. It specifies CASSLSAGQGSYNEQFF.

The chain recombines TRBV2 with TRBJ1-5; no firm D call. CDR3 length: 14 amino acids. The ends were cut back, 4 bases at V and 3 bases at J, with 10 bases in the middle. CDR1 SNHLY and CDR2 FYNNEI come from the germline V gene. CDR3 residues: CASSAMRVNQPQHF. The CDR3 DNA sequence: TGTGCCAGCAGTGCGATGCGGGTCAATCAGCCCCAGCATTTT.

The chain joins TRBV7-9 to TRBJ2-1; 11 bases match TRBD2. Per the germline V gene, CDR1 is SEHNR and CDR2 is FQNEAQ (reference sequence). The V and J ends lost 3 bases and 7 bases, in that order; junction bases with no gene match: 11. This CDR3 region has 17 residues. The CDR3 DNA follows: TGTGCCAGCAGCTTCCCCTTAGCGGGGGGGCTCGGTAATGAGCAGTTCTTC. Protein product: CASSFPLAGGLGNEQFF.

The CDR3 protein is CASSESSATEQYF. The CDR3 DNA is TGCGCCAGCAGTGAGTCATCGGCGACGGAGCAGTACTTC. The chain is built from TRBV10-2 and TRBJ2-5; D is unresolved. The CDR3 is 13 residues long. Germline V gene data show CDR1 as WSHSY and CDR2 as SAAADI. V was pared by 0 bases and J by 11 bases, with 13 bases between.

V is TRBV29-1 and J is TRBJ1-5; 7 nucleotides agree with TRBD1. V shed 6 bases and J 9 bases; nucleotides not matched to a gene: 8. CDR1 is SQVTM, CDR2 ANQGSEA, per germline. This CDR3 region has 12 residues. The CDR3 spells CSVGISGGPQHF. The CDR3 nucleotides are TGCAGCGTCGGGATTTCAGGGGGGCCCCAGCATTTT.

This clone has more than one count but fewer than ten. This chain joins TRBV28 and TRBJ2-7; TRBD2 agrees at 9 bases. Germline CDR1 is MDHEN and CDR2 is SYDVKM. CDR3 size: 17 residues. V gave up 5 bases and J gave up 6 bases; unmatched junction bases: 17. CDR3 sequence: CASSPPGGSGGGGEQYF. The CDR3 nucleotides read TGTGCCAGCAGTCCCCCGGGGGGTAGCGGGGGAGGTGGCGAGCAGTACTTC.